This is a list of T cell receptor beta chains from one sample in a study of sequential checkpoint blockade in melanoma. Libraries were prepared by immunoSEQ multiplex PCR; TCRdb keeps only in-frame clonotypes and omits some of them. This table has more than 25,000 clones, around nine tenths appearing once. The sequences come from CD8+ T cells sorted from blood (inferred from file names), collected from a patient given nivolumab and ipilimumab in sequence. The receptors stem from a human donor with melanoma. Each CDR3 is given with its conserved first and last residue. A D gene is named only where the DNA matches it firmly. For some rows the clone size is stated as once, few or many, or as a class when expanded; others skip it.

CDR3 protein	CDR3 DNA	V gene	J gene	clone size	D gene
CASSPSSGRVVYEQYF	TGTGCCAGCAGTCCGTCTAGCGGGAGGGTGGTCTACGAGCAGTACTTC	TRBV27	TRBJ2-7	.	TRBD2
CASSQLAYNEQFF	TGCGCCAGCAGCCAACTAGCTTACAATGAGCAGTTCTTC	TRBV4-3	TRBJ2-1	.	.
CATTPSGAYRLEQFF	TGTGCCACGACCCCCAGCGGGGCTTACCGTCTGGAGCAGTTCTTC	TRBV19	TRBJ2-1	.	TRBD2
CASSSGFYEQYF	TGTGCCAGCAGCTCCGGGTTTTACGAGCAGTACTTC	TRBV5-4	TRBJ2-7	.	.
CSVEGKGHSEAFF	TGCAGCGTTGAAGGGAAGGGACACAGTGAAGCTTTCTTT	TRBV29-1	TRBJ1-1	.	.
CASSVPGGNNEQFF	TGTGCCAGCAGCGTACCGGGGGGGAACAATGAGCAGTTCTTC	TRBV7-3	TRBJ2-1	.	TRBD2
CASRFRQTNTEAFF	TGCGCCAGCAGGTTCAGACAGACGAACACTGAAGCTTTCTTT	TRBV5-1	TRBJ1-1	once	.
CASSYFPERSSPLHF	TGTGCCAGCAGTTACTTCCCCGAGCGGTCTTCACCCCTCCACTTT	TRBV6-5	TRBJ1-6	.	.
CASSLGFSFQETQYF	TGTGCCAGCAGCTTAGGGTTTAGTTTTCAAGAGACCCAGTACTTC	TRBV7-2	TRBJ2-5	.	.
CASSLFYASGGIYNEQFF	TGTGCCAGCAGCTTATTTTATGCTAGCGGGGGGATTTACAATGAGCAGTTCTTC	TRBV11-2	TRBJ2-1	.	TRBD2
CASSPLRTGETEAFF	TGTGCCAGCAGCCCATTGCGTACAGGGGAAACTGAAGCTTTCTTT	TRBV7-9	TRBJ1-1	once	TRBD1
CASSNRDRDGYTF	TGTGCCAGCAGCAACCGGGACAGAGATGGCTACACCTTC	TRBV5-5	TRBJ1-2	.	TRBD1
CASSVWPQNTEAFF	TGTGCCAGCAGCGTATGGCCGCAGAACACTGAAGCTTTCTTT	TRBV9	TRBJ1-1	.	.
CASSRTLGAPSSYNEQFF	TGTGCCAGCAGCCGTACTTTGGGGGCGCCCAGCTCCTACAATGAGCAGTTCTTC	TRBV7-6	TRBJ2-1	.	.
CASSFDWIETQYF	TGTGCCAGCAGTTTCGACTGGATAGAGACCCAGTACTTC	TRBV28	TRBJ2-5	.	.
CASSGQGATDTQYF	TGTGCCAGCAGTGGACAGGGGGCCACAGATACGCAGTATTTT	TRBV6-4	TRBJ2-3	.	TRBD1
CSGKLAGGPNEQFF	TGCAGCGGCAAACTAGCGGGAGGGCCCAATGAGCAGTTCTTC	TRBV29-1	TRBJ2-1	once	TRBD2
CASSQEVSGSGGYTF	TGTGCCAGCAGCCAAGAGGTTTCGGGATCCGGTGGCTACACCTTC	TRBV4-2	TRBJ1-2	.	.
CASSEATVYGYTF	TGTGCCAGCAGTGAAGCTACAGTGTATGGCTACACCTTC	TRBV6-5	TRBJ1-2	.	.
CASSLASAGPGNEQFF	TGTGCCAGCAGCTTAGCGTCAGCGGGGCCGGGGAATGAGCAGTTCTTC	TRBV7-2	TRBJ2-1	.	TRBD2
CASSLLGQSYEQYF	TGTGCCAGCAGTTTACTTGGGCAGTCCTACGAGCAGTACTTC	TRBV27	TRBJ2-7	.	.
CASSLMTGPQAAGQYF	TGTGCCAGCAGCTTGATGACCGGGCCACAGGCTGCCGGGCAGTACTTC	TRBV5-4	TRBJ2-7	.	.
CASSLRGGSYNEQFF	TGCGCCAGCAGCTTGCGGGGGGGCTCCTACAATGAGCAGTTCTTC	TRBV5-1	TRBJ2-1	.	TRBD2
CASSLVGVGELFF	TGTGCCAGCAGCTTGGTAGGGGTCGGGGAGCTGTTTTTT	TRBV5-6	TRBJ2-2	once	.
CASSTETGDLEYF	TGTGCCAGTAGTACGGAAACAGGGGATCTGGAGTATTTT	TRBV19	TRBJ2-3	.	TRBD1
CASSSVGGELFF	TGTGCCAGCAGTAGCGTGGGCGGGGAGCTGTTTTTT	TRBV6-5	TRBJ2-2	once	.
CASFYGNEQFF	TGTGCCAGCTTTTACGGCAATGAGCAGTTCTTC	TRBV27	TRBJ2-1	.	.
CASSETSPYNEQFF	TGTGCCAGCAGTGAAACTAGCCCATACAATGAGCAGTTCTTC	TRBV2	TRBJ2-1	.	.
CASRGTGWDYEQYF	TGTGCCAGCAGGGGGACAGGGTGGGACTACGAGCAGTACTTC	TRBV6-5	TRBJ2-7	.	TRBD1
CASSIGWPPGQGNTGELFF	TGTGCCAGTAGTATAGGGTGGCCGCCGGGACAGGGAAACACCGGGGAGCTGTTTTTT	TRBV19	TRBJ2-2	.	TRBD1
CSVAGTYEQYF	TGCAGCGTCGCCGGGACCTACGAGCAGTACTTC	TRBV29-1	TRBJ2-7	.	.
CASSIQTASNEQFF	TGTGCCAGTAGTATACAGACAGCTTCCAATGAGCAGTTCTTC	TRBV19	TRBJ2-1	once	.
CASSPGTASGNTIYF	TGTGCCAGCAGCCCCGGGACAGCCTCTGGAAACACCATATATTTT	TRBV11-2	TRBJ1-3	.	TRBD1
CASRETGDGYEQYF	TGTGCCAGCAGGGAGACAGGGGACGGCTACGAGCAGTACTTC	TRBV28	TRBJ2-7	.	TRBD1
CATAPGTNNEQFF	TGTGCCACCGCGCCCGGGACAAACAATGAGCAGTTCTTC	TRBV6-5	TRBJ2-1	few	.
CASSPAYEQYF	TGTGCCAGCAGTCCGGCCTACGAGCAGTACTTC	TRBV6-5	TRBJ2-7	.	.
CASSEGARSLDEQFF	TGTGCCAGCAGTGAAGGGGCTAGGTCGCTCGATGAGCAGTTCTTC	TRBV6-4	TRBJ2-1	once	.
CASSVGGASTDTQYF	TGTGCCAGCAGCGTAGGGGGAGCGAGCACAGATACGCAGTATTTT	TRBV9	TRBJ2-3	.	.
CSASGFKTYEQYF	TGCAGCGCCTCGGGGTTCAAAACCTACGAGCAGTACTTC	TRBV29-1	TRBJ2-7	.	.
CASSLTGHPLEQYF	TGTGCCAGTAGCCTGACAGGTCACCCTCTCGAGCAGTACTTC	TRBV19	TRBJ2-7	.	.
CASSFVAELRPSSGGYTF	TGTGCCAGCAGTTTCGTGGCAGAACTAAGGCCTTCCTCCGGTGGCTACACCTTC	TRBV28	TRBJ1-2	.	.
CASSQDFGQAYEKLFF	TGCGCCAGCAGCCAAGATTTTGGGCAGGCCTATGAAAAACTGTTTTTT	TRBV4-3	TRBJ1-4	.	.
CASSPRTGGTDTQYF	TGTGCCAGCAGCCCTCGGACAGGGGGTACAGATACGCAGTATTTT	TRBV9	TRBJ2-3	.	TRBD1
CASSIRTAPYGYTF	TGTGCCAGTAGTATACGGACAGCTCCCTATGGCTACACCTTC	TRBV19	TRBJ1-2	.	.
CASSSGQETQYF	TGTGCCAGCAGCTCCGGGCAAGAGACCCAGTACTTC	TRBV7-8	TRBJ2-5	.	.
CASSLSGLAASYEQYF	TGTGCCAGCAGCTTGTCAGGTCTAGCGGCCTCCTACGAGCAGTACTTC	TRBV5-6	TRBJ2-7	.	TRBD2
CASSIPGEQYF	TGTGCCAGCAGCATACCGGGGGAGCAGTACTTC	TRBV2	TRBJ2-7	.	.
CASRWDRAGAYNEQFF	TGCGCCAGCAGATGGGACAGGGCCGGTGCCTACAATGAGCAGTTCTTC	TRBV5-1	TRBJ2-1	.	TRBD1
CASSLGEGHLLYNEQFF	TGTGCCAGCAGCTTGGGAGAGGGACACCTCCTATACAATGAGCAGTTCTTC	TRBV5-4	TRBJ2-1	.	.
CASSEASRNSPLHF	TGTGCCAGCAGCGAGGCCAGCAGAAATTCACCCCTCCACTTT	TRBV7-2	TRBJ1-6	.	.
CASSFEGGGYTF	TGTGCCAGCAGCTTCGAAGGGGGAGGCTACACCTTC	TRBV7-8	TRBJ1-2	.	.
CASSLQGYPTQYF	TGTGCCAGCAGCCTACAGGGATATCCGACCCAGTACTTC	TRBV9	TRBJ2-5	.	.
CSALLWDRELNGYTF	TGCAGCGCCTTACTTTGGGACAGGGAATTGAATGGCTACACCTTC	TRBV29-1	TRBJ1-2	.	TRBD1
CASSLGRAGGPGFF	TGTGCCAGCAGCTTAGGGAGGGCGGGAGGGCCCGGGTTCTTC	TRBV7-6	TRBJ2-1	.	TRBD2
CASSIWAGPSYNEQFF	TGTGCCAGTAGTATATGGGCGGGTCCCTCCTACAATGAGCAGTTCTTC	TRBV19	TRBJ2-1	.	.
CASSQPGQGELTEAFF	TGTGCCAGCAGCCAACCCGGACAGGGGGAATTAACTGAAGCTTTCTTT	TRBV4-2	TRBJ1-1	.	TRBD1
CASSLEAGSDEKLFF	TGCGCCAGCAGCTTGGAGGCAGGGTCGGATGAAAAACTGTTTTTT	TRBV5-1	TRBJ1-4	.	.
CASSTNLANEQFF	TGTGCCAGCAGCACTAACCTAGCAAATGAGCAGTTCTTC	TRBV7-9	TRBJ2-1	.	.
CASSQGQSSNQPQHF	TGTGCCAGCTCACAGGGACAGTCTAGCAATCAGCCCCAGCATTTT	TRBV18	TRBJ1-5	.	TRBD1